The 17 T cell receptor beta chains reported below all come from one sample, sequenced in a study of T cell responses to AZD1222 COVID-19 vaccine (dated by TCRdb to about 2021). Taken with the paper, the label for time point translates to: baseline before first vaccination. To prepare the library, the immunoSEQ multiplex PCR assay was applied. Held by TCRdb, this immuneACCESS table contains in-frame sequences only and omits some clones. Under half of the omission traces to an unresolved V gene where checked; the cause of the rest is unknown. This sample lists around 200,000 clones; approximately 90% were detected once. Approximately 0.97% of the sample lies in the top ten. Material: peripheral blood, obtained on day 0 of AZD1222 vaccination. Receptors were obtained from an adult in good health.

This clone was found once. The rearrangement uses TRBV11-2 and TRBJ2-1; possible D gene TRBD2, 5 bases. This CDR3 has 15 residues. Trimming stripped 0 bases from V and 7 bases from J, with 13 bases between. Looked up from germline, CDR1 is SGHAT and CDR2 is FQNNGV. CDR3 nucleotide sequence: TGTGCCAGCAGCTTAGATTGGGCCTCGGGGAATGAGCAGTTCTTC. This translates into CASSLDWASGNEQFF.

The chain employs TRBV7-3 and TRBJ2-7; 12 nucleotides line up with TRBD1. The germline gives CDR1 SGHTA, CDR2 FQGTGA. V was clipped by 8 bases and J by 6 bases; unmatched bases: 5. CDR3 size: 13 residues. The CDR3 nucleotides are TGTGCCAGCCAACAGGGACAGGGGGCCGAGCAGTACTTC. This gives the protein CASQQGQGAEQYF.

This chain links TRBV9 with TRBJ2-2; 10 nucleotides agree with TRBD2. V was clipped by 1 base and J by 7 bases; unmatched bases: 10. The CDR3 totals 17 residues. Germline V gives CDR1 SGDLS, CDR2 YYNGEE. Here the CDR3 reads CASSVRSGRAESGELFF. The DNA for the CDR3 is TGTGCCAGCAGCGTAAGAAGCGGGAGGGCCGAGAGCGGGGAGCTGTTTTTT.

This sequence joins TRBV7-2 and TRBJ2-1; 12 nucleotides agree with TRBD2. The CDR3 spans 15 residues. Germline V gene lookup returns CDR1 SGHTA and CDR2 FQGNSA. The J segment lost 8 bases and the V segment lost 5 bases, leaving 7 bases of the junction unmatched. CDR3 in DNA: TGTGCCAGCAGCCCCACTAGCGGGGGGTTAGATGAGCAGTTCTTC. Amino acids: CASSPTSGGLDEQFF.

The V and J genes are TRBV11-2 and TRBJ1-2; D unresolved. Trimming pared 1 base from V and 2 bases from J, leaving 8 bases between. Germline CDR1 and CDR2: SGHAT and FQNNGV. The CDR3 loop spans 14 amino acids. The CDR3 here is CASSLARGNYGYTF. The CDR3, as DNA: TGTGCCAGCAGCTTAGCCAGAGGAAACTATGGCTACACCTTC.

This chain links TRBV3-1 (or the pseudogene TRBV3-2) with TRBJ2-6, with D perhaps assigned TRBD1 or TRBD2 (5 bases each). Trimming cost V 4 bases and J 0 bases, with 10 bases left between them. The CDR3 totals 16 residues. The germline gives CDR1 LGHDT, CDR2 YNNKEL (reference sequence). Written as DNA, the CDR3 is TGTGCCAGCAGCCCCGGGGACCACTCTGGGGCCAACGTCCTGACTTTC. It translates to CASSPGDHSGANVLTF.

This clone was found once. This chain connects TRBV5-1 to TRBJ1-1; D unclear. Germline V lookup: CDR1 SGHRS, CDR2 YFSETQ. This CDR3 region has 14 residues. V was trimmed by 0 bases and J by 0 bases, leaving 6 bases between them. CDR3 protein: CASSLVSMNTEAFF. The CDR3, as DNA: TGCGCCAGCAGCTTGGTATCCATGAACACTGAAGCTTTCTTT.

The rearrangement links TRBV14 to TRBJ2-3; the D gene could be TRBD1 or TRBD2 (5 bases each). V was clipped by 2 bases and J by 4 bases, with 22 bases between them. CDR1 SGHDN and CDR2 FVKESK come from the germline V gene. The CDR3 spans 18 residues. The CDR3 spells CASSQQPGRRGWADTQYF. CDR3 in DNA: TGTGCCAGCAGCCAACAACCGGGACGGAGAGGTTGGGCAGATACGCAGTATTTT.

This chain uses TRBV27 with TRBJ2-7; 8 bases map to TRBD1. CDR3 length equals 14 residues. After removal of 3 bases from V and 3 bases from J, the junction contained 4 bases not matched to a gene. CDR1 is MNHEY and CDR2 is SMNVEV in the germline V gene (reference sequence). The CDR3 loop reads CASSFGTGDYEQYF. The CDR3 region has the DNA TGTGCCAGCAGTTTCGGGACAGGAGACTACGAGCAGTACTTC.

The chain joins TRBV19 to TRBJ1-2; no clear D gene. Germline assignment: CDR1 LNHDA and CDR2 SQIVND (reference sequence). The CDR3 is made up of 15 amino acids. The V end was cut by 2 bases, the J end by 5 bases, with 15 bases between. The CDR3 DNA reads as TGTGCCAGTAGTATATCGGTCGGCGTTTTTTATGGCTACACCTTC. Protein sequence: CASSISVGVFYGYTF.

The chain combines TRBV5-4 with TRBJ1-1; tentative D call: TRBD1 (6 bases). Trimming cost V 4 bases and J 4 bases, with 11 bases left between them. Germline-derived CDR1 and CDR2 are SGHNT and YYREEE (reference sequence). The CDR3 is 13 amino acids. DNA for the CDR3: TGTGCCAGCAGCCGGGCAGGGGCCACTGAAGCTTTCTTT. Translating gives CASSRAGATEAFF.

This clone is a singleton in its sample. The V call is TRBV9, the J call TRBJ1-5; D ambiguous. Trimming took off 9 bases at V and 5 bases at J, with 15 bases between the two ends. CDR1 and CDR2 (germline): SGDLS, YYNGEE. The CDR3 runs 13 residues. The CDR3 is CAIRTASYQPQHF. For the CDR3, the DNA is TGTGCCATAAGAACGGCCTCCTATCAGCCCCAGCATTTT.

This clone turned up a few times. The rearrangement links TRBV28 to TRBJ1-1; D not resolved. This CDR3 comprises 15 residues. Between the trimmed V and J ends, which lost 11 bases and 0 bases, there was a span of 19 bases. The germline V gene has CDR1 MDHEN and CDR2 SYDVKM. The CDR3 protein is CACISVTFMNTEAFF. For the CDR3, the DNA is TGTGCCTGTATCTCCGTAACTTTCATGAACACTGAAGCTTTCTTT.

In this sample, this clone turned up once. V usage is TRBV5-1 and J usage is TRBJ2-7; the match to TRBD1 covers 10 bases. The CDR3 is made up of 15 amino acids. Germline trimming cut 3 bases from V and 7 bases from J; bases unmatched to any gene: 10. CDR1 and CDR2 (germline): SGHRS, YFSETQ. CDR3 sequence reads: CASSSSGTGVIEQYF. For the CDR3, the DNA is TGCGCCAGCAGCTCATCTGGGACAGGGGTCATTGAGCAGTACTTC.

V is TRBV7-9 and J is TRBJ1-4, with D possibly matching TRBD1 (6 bases). CDR1 is SEHNR and CDR2 is FQNEAQ in the germline V gene (reference sequence). With 2 bases removed from V and 4 bases from J, the gap between germline ends came to 11 bases. This CDR3 has 15 amino acids. The CDR3 DNA follows: TGTGCCAGCAGCTTACCCTACAGGGTTAATGAAAAACTGTTTTTT. Amino acid sequence: CASSLPYRVNEKLFF. Variable domain in full (rest from reference TRBV7-9 and TRBJ1-4): DTGVSQNPRHKITKRGQNVTFRCDPISEHNRLYWYRQTLGQGPEFLTYFQNEAQLEKSRLLSDRFSAERPKGSFSTLEIQRTEQGDSAMYLCASSLPYRVNEKLFFGSGTQLSVL.

The V call is TRBV29-1, the J call TRBJ1-1; D unresolved. Trimming took off 3 bases at V and 1 base at J, with 12 bases between the two ends. The germline gives CDR1 SQVTM, CDR2 ANQGSEA. This CDR3 spans 14 amino acids. CDR3 residues: CSVDDAGKNTEAFF. The CDR3 DNA follows: TGCAGCGTTGATGATGCGGGAAAGAACACTGAAGCTTTCTTT.

The chain carries TRBV2 and TRBJ1-5; TRBD1 might be the D (5 bases). V gave up 6 bases and J gave up 0 bases, with 12 bases separating them. CDR1 is SNHLY, CDR2 FYNNEI, per germline. This CDR3 comprises 15 residues. CDR3 protein: CASRGTGDSNQPQHF. CDR3 nucleotides: TGTGCCAGCAGGGGAACAGGTGATAGCAATCAGCCCCAGCATTTT.